The sequence of this T cell receptor beta chain was determined in a study of cytomegalovirus exposure and HLA in healthy donors. Study context: About 80 million unique TCRs from HLA-typed donors made up an early data release. The study, taken as a whole, reports: DRB1 had the most TCR associations and HLA-C the fewest, a later analysis found, with rates varying by HLA locus.

CDR3 length equals 12 residues. V lost 6 bases and J 5 bases, leaving 10 bases between the germline ends. Germline V gene sequence: CDR1 MDHEN, CDR2 SYDVKM. For this clone: Antigen: not known.

13 Jbeta primers and 60 Vbeta primers were used for the PCR. Generated by immunoSEQ multiplex PCR, the TCRdb table keeps only in-frame clones and is missing some. This sample has 130,000 to 150,000 clones, with 79% found just once. V and J are TRBV28 and TRBJ2-5, with D maybe TRBD2 (7 bases). Material: PBMCs. The TCR was taken from a woman in her thirties or forties in good health and CMV-seropositive. The CDR3 DNA reads TGTGCCAGCAGCGGGGGGCTGGAGACCCAGTACTTC. It codes for CASSGGLETQYF. The entire variable domain, with the rest obtained from reference TRBV28 and TRBJ2-5, is as follows: DVKVTQSSRYLVKRTGEKVFLECVQDMDHENMFWYRQDPGLGLRLIYFSYDVKMKEKGDIPEGYSVSREKKERFSLILESASTNQTSMYLCASSGGLETQYFGPGTRLLVL.